The 22 T cell receptor beta chains reported below all come from one sample, sequenced in a study of shared clonotypes between healthy human individuals. Measured with immunoSEQ multiplex PCR; TCRdb has only the in-frame clones, and not every one. This table holds millions of clones, 85% to 95% found once. As defined, naive CD8 cells were CD45RO-negative and positively selected for CCR7, with terminally differentiated effector memory CD45RA+ cells excluded. Material: naive CD8+ T cells from PBMCs. Source of these receptors: a man aged 18 to 30 in good health. Some clones in this sample may be carry-over from other donors' samples.

The V and J genes are TRBV19 and TRBJ2-3; 9 positions match TRBD2. CDR3 length: 17 residues. V lost 1 base to trimming and J lost 3 bases; unmatched junction nucleotides: 8. Germline lookup yields CDR1 LNHDA and CDR2 SQIVND (reference sequence). The CDR3 DNA reads TGTGCCAGTAGTATAGGGTTAGCGGGAGTTAGTACAGATACGCAGTATTTT. Its translation is CASSIGLAGVSTDTQYF. The full variable domain, completed using reference TRBV19 and TRBJ2-3, is DGGITQSPKYLFRKEGQNVTLSCEQNLNHDAMYWYRQDPGQGLRLIYYSQIVNDFQKGDIAEGYSVSREKKESFPLTVTSAQKNPTAFYLCASSIGLAGVSTDTQYFGPGTRLTVL.

The gene calls are TRBV2 and TRBJ2-3; 8 bases are shared with TRBD2. This CDR3 contains 16 residues. Losses at the gene ends were 4 bases for V and 0 bases for J; bases not matched to a gene: 6. Germline values: CDR1 SNHLY, CDR2 FYNNEI. The CDR3 region is CASSAETSGSTDTQYF. DNA of the CDR3: TGTGCCAGCAGTGCGGAAACTAGCGGTAGCACAGATACGCAGTATTTT. The full variable domain, with the rest looked up from reference TRBV2 and TRBJ2-3, is EPEVTQTPSHQVTQMGQEVILRCVPISNHLYFYWYRQILGQKVEFLVSFYNNEISEKSEIFDDQFSVERPDGSNFTLKIRSTKLEDSAMYFCASSAETSGSTDTQYFGPGTRLTVL.

The rearrangement uses TRBV6-1 and TRBJ1-2; 7 nucleotides agree with TRBD1. Per the germline V gene, CDR1 is MNHNS and CDR2 is SASEGT. CDR3 size: 16 residues. V dropped 0 bases and J dropped 2; count of bases not matched to a gene: 6. The CDR3: CASSEAGEGANYGYTF. CDR3 nucleotides: TGTGCCAGCAGTGAAGCAGGGGAGGGGGCAAACTATGGCTACACCTTC.

This chain uses TRBV4-1 with TRBJ1-1; D possibly corresponds to TRBD1 (6 bases). CDR3 length: 15 residues. Germline CDR1 reads MGHRA; CDR2 reads YSYEKL. The ends were cut back, 3 bases at V and 3 bases at J, with 14 bases in the middle. CDR3 DNA sequence: TGCGCCAGCAGCCACCCTTCCAGGGGAGACACTGAAGCTTTCTTT. Residues: CASSHPSRGDTEAFF.

Of note for this clone: Other DNA sequences within the sample encode an identical CDR3. The rearrangement joins TRBV2 to TRBJ2-7; D not certain. The length of the CDR3 is 14 residues. The germline V gene encodes CDR1 SNHLY and CDR2 FYNNEI. Trimming took 4 bases from V and 0 from J, leaving 10 bases between them. The CDR3 DNA sequence: TGTGCCAGCAGTGGGTTTTCTAGCTCCTACGAGCAGTACTTC. This translates into CASSGFSSSYEQYF.

This sequence joins TRBV7-9 and TRBJ1-1, with D possibly matching TRBD1 (5 bases). V was cut by 5 bases and J by 2 bases, with 9 bases left in between. This CDR3 spans 13 amino acids. Germline lookup yields CDR1 SEHNR and CDR2 FQNEAQ (reference sequence). The CDR3 DNA follows: TGTGCCAGCAGCCAAGGGACTAACACTGAAGCTTTCTTT. Its protein product is CASSQGTNTEAFF.

The chain joins TRBV28 to TRBJ1-1, with a tentative D call TRBD1 (5 bases). V was clipped by 6 bases and J by 1 base, with 12 bases between them. Germline loops: CDR1 MDHEN, CDR2 SYDVKM. The CDR3 spans 14 residues. CDR3 DNA sequence: TGTGCCAGCAGCACAATCGACAGGAACACTGAAGCTTTCTTT. Encoded protein: CASSTIDRNTEAFF.

CDR3 nucleotide sequence: TGTGCCAGCAGCGTCCTGACAGAGACTCACACCGGGGAGCTGTTTTTT. This codes for CASSVLTETHTGELFF. V gene TRBV9 combines with J gene TRBJ2-2; tentative D call: TRBD1 (5 bases). Trimming removed 2 bases at V and 3 bases at J, with 14 bases between. This CDR3 contains 16 residues. CDR1 and CDR2 (germline): SGDLS, YYNGEE.

To note about this clone: Other DNA sequences within the sample encode an identical CDR3. The chain has TRBV30 and TRBJ1-1, with D possibly being TRBD1 (5 bases). The CDR3 spans 13 residues. The germline CDR1 and CDR2 sequences are GTSNPN and SVGIG (reference sequence). Between the trimmed V and J ends, which lost 0 bases and 6 bases, there was a span of 11 bases. CDR3 sequence: CAWSVTGGAEAFF. In DNA form, the CDR3 reads TGTGCCTGGAGTGTGACCGGAGGGGCTGAAGCTTTCTTT.

This chain connects TRBV11-1 to TRBJ2-7; TRBD1 might be the D (7 bases). This CDR3 is 14 amino acids long. Between the trimmed V and J ends, which lost 3 bases and 5 bases, there was a span of 14 bases. Looked up from germline, CDR1 is SGHAT and CDR2 is FQDESV (reference sequence). The CDR3 spells CASSFTGDFHEQYF. The CDR3 nucleotides are TGTGCCAGCAGCTTTACAGGGGACTTCCACGAGCAGTACTTC.

This clone was observed once. V gene TRBV5-4 combines with J gene TRBJ1-2; TRBD1 agrees at 9 bases. The CDR3 has 14 amino acids. V shed 4 bases, J shed 6 bases, and the junction held 7 bases outside the gene matches. Germline assignment: CDR1 SGHNT and CDR2 YYREEE (reference sequence). The CDR3 DNA reads TGTGCCAGCAGCCCACCCGACAGGGGGGATGGCTACACCTTC. This encodes CASSPPDRGDGYTF.

The rearrangement uses TRBV9 and TRBJ2-7; perhaps D is TRBD1 or TRBD2 (5 bases each). Germline assignment: CDR1 SGDLS and CDR2 YYNGEE. The CDR3 totals 14 residues. V dropped 0 bases and J dropped 3 bases, with 10 bases sitting between them. CDR3 protein: CASSVGDGYYEQYF. In nucleotides, the CDR3 is TGTGCCAGCAGCGTAGGGGACGGGTACTACGAGCAGTACTTC.

V gene TRBV9 combines with J gene TRBJ1-4; no definite D call. Between the trimmed V and J ends, which lost 0 bases and 2 bases, there was a span of 8 bases. CDR1 SGDLS and CDR2 YYNGEE come from the germline V gene. CDR3 length: 15 amino acids. The CDR3 spells CASSVGTPTNEKLFF. The CDR3, as DNA: TGTGCCAGCAGCGTAGGGACTCCGACTAATGAAAAACTGTTTTTT.

The chain carries TRBV15 and TRBJ2-3; TRBD2 matches 11 bases. Germline-derived CDR1 and CDR2 are LNHNV and YYDKDF (reference sequence). The CDR3 is made up of 17 amino acids. J was trimmed by 6 bases and V by 0 bases; bases with no gene match: 8. The CDR3 nucleotides are TGTGCCACCAGCAGAGATTTACTAGCGGGAGTGTATGATACGCAGTATTTT. It codes for CATSRDLLAGVYDTQYF.

This chain uses TRBV28 with TRBJ1-3; 7 nucleotides line up with TRBD1. The CDR3 contains 16 residues. Trimming removed 3 bases from V and 15 bases from J; junction bases left unmatched: 20. Germline CDR1 MDHEN, CDR2 SYDVKM. The CDR3 is CASSFLTDRAGGGKYF. For the CDR3, the DNA is TGTGCCAGCAGTTTCCTAACCGACAGGGCCGGAGGTGGGAAATATTTT.

The chain recombines TRBV19 with TRBJ2-1; D assignment may be TRBD1 or TRBD2 (5 bases each). The V gene's germline CDR1 is LNHDA and CDR2 SQIVND (reference sequence). This CDR3 comprises 14 residues. Deletions cut 5 bases from V and 4 bases from J, with 12 bases between. The CDR3 DNA sequence: TGTGCCAGTAGTCTCGGGACGGCGTACAATGAGCAGTTCTTC. Translation gives CASSLGTAYNEQFF.

For this clone: This specimen includes other DNA sequences encoding the same CDR3. This rearrangement joins TRBV7-9 to TRBJ1-2; D is uncertain. V lost 0 bases to trimming and J lost 2 bases, with 4 bases between them. Germline values: CDR1 SEHNR, CDR2 FQNEAQ (reference sequence). CDR3 length: 13 residues. The CDR3 is CASSLAGNYGYTF. The CDR3 coding sequence is TGTGCCAGCAGCTTAGCAGGGAACTATGGCTACACCTTC.

The rearrangement links TRBV4-1 to TRBJ1-2; D possibly corresponds to TRBD1 (5 bases). The V end was cut by 5 bases, the J end by 5 bases, with 18 bases between. The CDR3 contains 15 residues. Per germline, CDR1 MGHRA and CDR2 YSYEKL. In nucleotides, the CDR3 is TGCGCCAGCAGCGTAGGGACGGGCACCGGTTATGGCTACACCTTC. It specifies CASSVGTGTGYGYTF.

This sequence joins TRBV7-5 and TRBJ1-1. TRBV7-5 corresponds to a pseudogene. This CDR3 region has 19 residues. CDR3 protein: CVRSSRTKWESAMNTEAFF. In nucleotides, the CDR3 is TGTGTCAGAAGCTCGAGGACGAAGTGGGAATCGGCCATGAACACTGAAGCTTTCTTT.

The J gene is TRBJ2-1, the V gene TRBV6-5; D is possibly TRBD2 (6 bases). This CDR3 has 16 residues. CDR1 is MNHEY, CDR2 SVGAGI, per germline. V lost 1 base and J lost 2, with 12 bases in between. CDR3 bases: TGTGCCAGCAGTTACTGGGCGGGATCCGCCTACAATGAGCAGTTCTTC. This gives the protein CASSYWAGSAYNEQFF.

The rearrangement links TRBV19 to TRBJ2-1, with a tentative D call TRBD2 (6 bases). Trimming shortened V by 5 bases and J by 8 bases, and 16 bases separated the two germline ends. This CDR3 region has 14 residues. Germline V gene data show CDR1 as LNHDA and CDR2 as SQIVND (reference sequence). DNA of the CDR3: TGTGCCAGTAGTTTGGGGACGGGAGTGTATGAGCAGTTCTTC. Amino acid sequence: CASSLGTGVYEQFF.

This clone was counted a single time. This chain joins TRBV12-5 and TRBJ2-1; no reliable D call. The V and J ends lost 6 bases and 5 bases respectively, with 5 bases between them. Looked up from germline, CDR1 is LGHNT and CDR2 is FRNRAP. The CDR3 spans 11 residues. In nucleotides, the CDR3 is TGTGCTAGTGGACTCAACAATGAGCAGTTCTTC. Amino acid sequence: CASGLNNEQFF.